A selection of T cell receptor beta chains follows, all from one sample in a study of Ad26.COV2.S vaccination and SARS-CoV-2 variants. The method was immunoSEQ multiplex PCR; TCRdb's version includes in-frame clones alone and lacks a portion of them. This sample has approximately 480,000 clones; 87% occur once, and the top ten carry 13%. The sequenced sample was peripheral blood, obtained in a trial of Ad26.COV2.S vaccine versus placebo. The receptor source for this set is a person between 18 and 60 years old who received the Ad26.COV2.S COVID-19 vaccine or a placebo. The CDR3 runs from the conserved cysteine through the conserved F or W. A D gene is named only where the DNA matches it firmly. The size of a clone is reported for some rows only, either as once, few or many, or as a class for expanded clones.

d_call	v_call	j_call	clone_size	cdr3_nt	cdr3_aa
NA	TRBV28	TRBJ2-5	NA	TGTGCCAGCAGCTCCGGACGGCTGCAAGAGACCCAGTACTTC	CASSSGRLQETQYF
NA	TRBV27	TRBJ2-5	NA	TGTGCCAGCAGGCGACGAGAGACCCAGTACTTC	CASRRRETQYF
TRBD1	TRBV6-5	TRBJ2-7	once	TGTGCCAGCACCTCACGGGACAGGGGTCACGAGCAGTACTTC	CASTSRDRGHEQYF
TRBD2	TRBV5-6	TRBJ2-2	NA	TGTGCCAGCAGCTTTACATCTAGCGGACACACCGGGGAGCTGTTTTTT	CASSFTSSGHTGELFF
NA	TRBV11-3	TRBJ2-1	NA	TGTGCCAGCAGCTTAGCCAGTTACAATGAGCAGTTCTTC	CASSLASYNEQFF
NA	TRBV7-9	TRBJ2-7	NA	TGTGCCAGCAGCTTAGGACTAGACTCCTACGAGCAGTACTTC	CASSLGLDSYEQYF
NA	TRBV19	TRBJ2-1	NA	TGTGCCAGCCGGCTGACTCTGAGCTCCTACAATGAGCAGTTCTTC	CASRLTLSSYNEQFF
NA	TRBV30	TRBJ1-2	NA	TGTGCCTGGAATAGAGGCTATGGCTACACCTTC	CAWNRGYGYTF
TRBD2	TRBV4-1	TRBJ2-1	NA	TGCGCCAGCAGCCAAGTAGCCTCAGCGGGAGGGCGCTATGAGCAGTTCTTC	CASSQVASAGGRYEQFF
NA	TRBV9	TRBJ1-2	few	TGTGCCAGCAGCGTGTCACAGACACCGAACTATGGCTACACCTTC	CASSVSQTPNYGYTF
NA	TRBV3-1/TRBV3-2	TRBJ2-5	NA	TGTGCCAGCAGCCAAGGTCGCCGCTCGGCGGGACGTGAAGAGACCCAGTACTTC	CASSQGRRSAGREETQYF
TRBD1	TRBV19	TRBJ1-1	once	TGTGCCAGTGGGACAGGAATCAACACTGAAGCTTTCTTT	CASGTGINTEAFF
NA	TRBV28	TRBJ2-7	NA	TGTGCCAGCAGTCTAACACTAGCAGTCTACTACGAGCAGTACTTC	CASSLTLAVYYEQYF
NA	TRBV27	TRBJ2-1	NA	TGTGCCAGCAGGGGGCGGGACTTCTACAATGAGCAGTTCTTC	CASRGRDFYNEQFF
NA	TRBV7-2	TRBJ2-2	NA	TGTGCCAGCAGCCAAAGGTGGACCGGGGAGCTGTTTTTT	CASSQRWTGELFF
NA	TRBV9	TRBJ1-2	NA	TGTGCCAGCAGCGTAGACGGGAGCTATGGCTACACCTTC	CASSVDGSYGYTF
NA	TRBV20-1	TRBJ2-7	NA	TGCAGTGCTCGGCAGGGGTACGAGCAGTACTTC	CSARQGYEQYF
NA	TRBV7-2	TRBJ1-2	NA	TGTGCCAGCAGCTTAGATTTCGGGGTGCGGGGCTACACCTTC	CASSLDFGVRGYTF
TRBD1	TRBV27	TRBJ2-7	NA	TGTGCCAGCAGTTACGTTAAACAGGGGGCCTACGAGCAGTACTTC	CASSYVKQGAYEQYF
TRBD1	TRBV2	TRBJ1-4	once	TGTGCCAGCAATTTCCGGACAGGCTTTAATGAAAAACTGTTTTTT	CASNFRTGFNEKLFF
NA	TRBV11-2	TRBJ1-3	NA	TGTGCCAGCAGCCCGGAGCCCTCTGGAAACACCATATATTTT	CASSPEPSGNTIYF
TRBD2	TRBV27	TRBJ2-2	NA	TGTGCCAGCAGTTTGGCTCTACTGGCGGGAGACACCGGGGAGCTGTTTTTT	CASSLALLAGDTGELFF
TRBD1	TRBV6-2/TRBV6-3	TRBJ2-5	NA	TGTGCCAGCAGCTTCGGCGGACAGGCCCAAGAGACCCAGTACTTC	CASSFGGQAQETQYF